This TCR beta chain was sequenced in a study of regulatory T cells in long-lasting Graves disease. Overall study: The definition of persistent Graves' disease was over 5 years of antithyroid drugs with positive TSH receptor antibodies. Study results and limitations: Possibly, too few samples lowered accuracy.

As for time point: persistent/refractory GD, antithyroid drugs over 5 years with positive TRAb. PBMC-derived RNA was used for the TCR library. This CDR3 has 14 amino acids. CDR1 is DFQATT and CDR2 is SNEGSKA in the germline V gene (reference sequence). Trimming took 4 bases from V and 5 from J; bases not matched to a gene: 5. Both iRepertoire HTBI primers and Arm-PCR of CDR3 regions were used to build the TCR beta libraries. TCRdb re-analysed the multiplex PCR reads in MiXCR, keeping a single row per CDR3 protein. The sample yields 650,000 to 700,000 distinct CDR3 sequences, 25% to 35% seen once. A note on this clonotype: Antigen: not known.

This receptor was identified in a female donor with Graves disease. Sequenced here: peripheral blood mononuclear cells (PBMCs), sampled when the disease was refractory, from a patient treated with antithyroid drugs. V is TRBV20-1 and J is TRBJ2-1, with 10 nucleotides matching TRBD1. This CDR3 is CSANTGQGNNEQFF. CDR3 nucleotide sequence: TGCAGTGCTAACACGGGACAGGGGAACAATGAGCAGTTCTTC.